The 15 T cell receptor beta chains below come from one sample, sequenced in a study of blood T cell dynamics during melanoma immunotherapy. Described time point: pre-treatment baseline. Clones were read by immunoSEQ multiplex PCR, and TCRdb kept only the in-frame ones, dropping some. The data hold roughly 25,000 clones, with approximately 88% observed a single time. The sequencing used blood, collected from a patient treated with checkpoint blockade. The receptors derive from a human donor with melanoma.

The rearrangement links TRBV5-4 to TRBJ1-1; the match to TRBD1 covers 10 bases. The junction had 10 bases not matched to a gene; V was cut back by 4 bases and J by 4 bases. CDR3 length equals 16 residues. The germline CDR1 and CDR2 sequences are SGHNT and YYREEE (reference sequence). The CDR3 reads CASSLVPGQGTTEAFF. Written as DNA, the CDR3 is TGTGCCAGCAGCCTGGTTCCGGGACAGGGGACCACTGAAGCTTTCTTT. The whole variable domain, remainder taken from reference TRBV5-4 and TRBJ1-1, is ETGVTQSPTHLIKTRGQQVTLRCSSQSGHNTVSWYQQALGQGPQFIFQYYREEENGRGNFPPRFSGLQFPNYSSELNVNALELDDSALYLCASSLVPGQGTTEAFFGQGTRLTVV.

The chain is built from TRBV5-1 and TRBJ1-1; TRBD1 matches 7 bases. The CDR3 has 15 amino acids. CDR1 and CDR2 (germline): SGHRS, YFSETQ. V dropped 0 bases and J dropped 0; count of bases not matched to a gene: 2. The CDR3 DNA reads as TGCGCCAGCAGCTTGGGGGGACAGTTGAACACTGAAGCTTTCTTT. It is translated as CASSLGGQLNTEAFF.

In DNA form, the CDR3 reads TGTGCCAGCAGCTTAACTCCCAGGGCGAACACCGGGGAGCTGTTTTTT. Protein sequence: CASSLTPRANTGELFF. This chain connects TRBV7-3 to TRBJ2-2; weak D call: TRBD1 (5 bases). Germline CDR1 SGHTA, CDR2 FQGTGA. The CDR3 runs 16 residues. Trimming left V 0 bases short and J 0 bases short, with 8 bases between.

The chain has TRBV2 and TRBJ2-1; TRBD1 matches 8 bases. Germline V gives CDR1 SNHLY, CDR2 FYNNEI. V shed 6 bases, J shed 6 bases, and the junction held 1 base outside the gene matches. The CDR3 is 12 amino acids. CDR3 bases: TGTGCCAGCAGCGGACAGGGCAATGAGCAGTTCTTC. Its protein is CASSGQGNEQFF. Full variable domain (missing parts from reference TRBV2 and TRBJ2-1): EPEVTQTPSHQVTQMGQEVILRCVPISNHLYFYWYRQILGQKVEFLVSFYNNEISEKSEIFDDQFSVERPDGSNFTLKIRSTKLEDSAMYFCASSGQGNEQFFGPGTRLTVL.

The chain combines TRBV4-2 with TRBJ2-3; possibly TRBD2 for D (7 bases). The CDR3 covers 18 residues. V was shortened by 4 bases and J by 1 base, with 21 bases between the two germline ends. The V gene's germline CDR1 is LGHNA and CDR2 YNFKEQ. The CDR3 reads CASSPGAKGGKRTDTQYF. CDR3 coding DNA: TGTGCCAGCAGCCCAGGGGCCAAGGGGGGGAAACGCACAGATACGCAGTATTTT.

This clone came up once. The CDR3 is CASSHLGHTQYF. The CDR3 bases are TGTGCCAGCAGCCACCTGGGCCATACGCAGTATTTT. The V and J genes are TRBV28 and TRBJ2-3; unclear D gene. Germline-derived CDR1 and CDR2 are MDHEN and SYDVKM. This CDR3 comprises 12 residues. The ends were cut back, 6 bases at V and 7 bases at J, with 11 bases in the middle.

This chain links TRBV5-1 with TRBJ2-3; D possibly matches TRBD1 or TRBD2 (5 bases each). V lost 2 bases and J lost 5, with 12 bases in between. CDR1 is SGHRS and CDR2 is YFSETQ in the germline V gene. The CDR3 is 14 residues long. The CDR3 DNA reads as TGCGCCAGCAGCTTAACAGGCGGGCTAGATACGCAGTATTTT. This codes for CASSLTGGLDTQYF. The whole variable domain, remainder taken from reference TRBV5-1 and TRBJ2-3, is KAGVTQTPRYLIKTRGQQVTLSCSPISGHRSVSWYQQTPGQGLQFLFEYFSETQRNKGNFPGRFSGRQFSNSRSEMNVSTLELGDSALYLCASSLTGGLDTQYFGPGTRLTVL.

The chain links TRBV5-1 to TRBJ2-3; the match to TRBD1 covers 8 bases. The CDR3 is made up of 15 amino acids. CDR1 and CDR2 (germline): SGHRS, YFSETQ. V was clipped by 4 bases and J by 0 bases; unmatched bases: 4. CDR3 residues: CASSTQGASTDTQYF. As DNA, the CDR3 is TGCGCCAGCAGCACCCAGGGGGCTAGCACAGATACGCAGTATTTT. The complete variable domain, with remaining parts taken from reference TRBV5-1 and TRBJ2-3, reads KAGVTQTPRYLIKTRGQQVTLSCSPISGHRSVSWYQQTPGQGLQFLFEYFSETQRNKGNFPGRFSGRQFSNSRSEMNVSTLELGDSALYLCASSTQGASTDTQYFGPGTRLTVL.

The chain joins TRBV14 to TRBJ1-3; D is uncertain. V was shortened by 4 bases and J by 0 bases, with 4 bases between the two germline ends. The CDR3 length is 13 residues. Germline V CDR1 and CDR2: SGHDN, FVKESK. In DNA form, the CDR3 reads TGTGCCAGCAGCCTAAACTCTGGAAACACCATATATTTT. Translating gives CASSLNSGNTIYF.

The chain has TRBV7-8 and TRBJ2-3; D is possibly TRBD1 or TRBD2 (6 bases each). This CDR3 contains 15 residues. V was trimmed by 2 bases and J by 0 bases, leaving 9 bases between them. CDR1 SGHVS and CDR2 FQNEAQ come from the germline V gene. The CDR3 DNA reads as TGTGCCAGCAGCTTAACGGGGGCAAGCACAGATACGCAGTATTTT. This sequence encodes CASSLTGASTDTQYF.

The chain carries TRBV2 and TRBJ1-2; TRBD1 is a possible D gene (5 bases). Germline values: CDR1 SNHLY, CDR2 FYNNEI. The CDR3 runs 16 residues. The V and J ends lost 1 base and 0 bases respectively, with 12 bases between them. DNA for the CDR3: TGTGCCAGCAGTGAAGATGGGGGTCTAGCTAACTATGGCTACACCTTC. It yields the protein CASSEDGGLANYGYTF.

J is TRBJ1-5 and V is TRBV2, with D unresolved. Germline loops: CDR1 SNHLY, CDR2 FYNNEI. V gave up 6 bases and J gave up 6 bases, with 15 bases separating them. The CDR3 loop spans 14 amino acids. The CDR3 is CASRKQTTSQPQHF. CDR3 DNA sequence: TGTGCCAGCAGGAAACAAACAACAAGTCAGCCCCAGCATTTT. The full variable domain, its missing parts supplied by reference TRBV2 and TRBJ1-5, is EPEVTQTPSHQVTQMGQEVILRCVPISNHLYFYWYRQILGQKVEFLVSFYNNEISEKSEIFDDQFSVERPDGSNFTLKIRSTKLEDSAMYFCASRKQTTSQPQHFGDGTRLSIL.

The chain carries TRBV25-1 and TRBJ2-7; TRBD2 agrees at 8 bases. CDR1 MGHDK and CDR2 SYGVNS come from the germline V gene. J was trimmed by 2 bases and V by 10 bases; bases with no gene match: 16. The CDR3 consists of 16 residues. The CDR3 bases are TGTGCCACCCAGAGAGAGGGGGGGCGGGGGGCCTACGAGCAGTACTTC. It encodes CATQREGGRGAYEQYF.

The genes are TRBV6-6 and TRBJ2-7, with D perhaps TRBD1 (5 bases). V dropped 5 bases and J dropped 6 bases, with 14 bases sitting between them. Germline CDR1 and CDR2: MNHNY and SVGAGI (reference sequence). This CDR3 has 13 amino acids. CDR3 protein: CASSVHGQGEQYF. The CDR3 nucleotides are TGTGCCAGCAGTGTACACGGGCAGGGCGAGCAGTACTTC.

V and J are TRBV28 and TRBJ1-2; D is possibly TRBD1 (6 bases). The CDR3 spans 14 residues. Germline V gives CDR1 MDHEN, CDR2 SYDVKM. Trimming left V 4 bases short and J 2 bases short, with 11 bases between. CDR3: CASSSNRENYGYTF. The CDR3 DNA follows: TGTGCCAGCAGTTCAAACAGGGAAAACTATGGCTACACCTTC.